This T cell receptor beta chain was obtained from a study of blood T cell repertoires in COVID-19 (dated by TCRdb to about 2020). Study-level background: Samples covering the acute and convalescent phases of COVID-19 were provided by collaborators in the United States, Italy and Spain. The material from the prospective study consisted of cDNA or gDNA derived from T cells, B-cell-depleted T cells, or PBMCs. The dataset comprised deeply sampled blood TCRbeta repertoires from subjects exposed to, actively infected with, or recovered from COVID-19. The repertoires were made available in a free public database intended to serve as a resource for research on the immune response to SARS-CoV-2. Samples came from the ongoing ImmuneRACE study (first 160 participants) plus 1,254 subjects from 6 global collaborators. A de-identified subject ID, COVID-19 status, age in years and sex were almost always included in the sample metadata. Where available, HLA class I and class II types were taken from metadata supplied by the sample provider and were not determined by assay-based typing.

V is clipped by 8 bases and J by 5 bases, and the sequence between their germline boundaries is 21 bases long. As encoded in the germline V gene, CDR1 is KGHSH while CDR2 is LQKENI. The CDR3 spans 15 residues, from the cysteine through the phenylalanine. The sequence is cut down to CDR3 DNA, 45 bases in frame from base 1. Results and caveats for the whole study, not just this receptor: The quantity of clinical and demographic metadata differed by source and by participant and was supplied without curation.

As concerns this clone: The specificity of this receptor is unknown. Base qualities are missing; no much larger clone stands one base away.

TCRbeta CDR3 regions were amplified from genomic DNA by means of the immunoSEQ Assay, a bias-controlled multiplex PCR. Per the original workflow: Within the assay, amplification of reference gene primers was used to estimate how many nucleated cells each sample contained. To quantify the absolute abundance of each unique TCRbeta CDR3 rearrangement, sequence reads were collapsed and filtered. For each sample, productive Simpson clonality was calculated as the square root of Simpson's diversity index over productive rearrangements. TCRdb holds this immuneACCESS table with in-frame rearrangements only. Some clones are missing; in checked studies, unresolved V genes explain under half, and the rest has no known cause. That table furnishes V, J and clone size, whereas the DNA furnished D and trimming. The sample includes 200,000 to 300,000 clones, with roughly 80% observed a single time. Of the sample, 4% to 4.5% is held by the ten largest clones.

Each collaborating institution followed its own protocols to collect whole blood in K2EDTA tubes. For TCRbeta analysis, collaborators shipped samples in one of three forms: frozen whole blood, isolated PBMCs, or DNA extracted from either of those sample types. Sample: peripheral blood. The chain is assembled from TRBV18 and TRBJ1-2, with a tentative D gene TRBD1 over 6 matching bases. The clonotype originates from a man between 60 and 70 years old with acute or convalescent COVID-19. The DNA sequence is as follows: TGTGCCAGCACAAATCAATCCGGGACACGATATGGCTACACCTTC. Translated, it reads CASTNQSGTRYGYTF.